The next 26 T cell receptor beta chains were all read from a single sample in a study of blood T cell repertoires in COVID-19. The data were produced by immunoSEQ multiplex PCR, yet TCRdb's version contains in-frame clones alone and is incomplete. The table lists approximately 220,000 clones, roughly nine tenths of them singletons, with about 2.2% in the top ten. The sequencing sample was made of peripheral blood. Receptors originate from a woman between 45 and 60 years old with acute or convalescent COVID-19.

V gene TRBV23-1 combines with J gene TRBJ2-3; 14 positions agree with TRBD2. TRBV23-1 is flagged as an ORF with uncertain function. There are 17 residues in the CDR3. With 1 base clipped from V and 5 bases from J, the junction kept 5 bases outside the gene matches. The CDR3 reads CASSQFLGLAGGDTQYF. Written as DNA, the CDR3 is TGCGCCAGCAGTCAATTTCTCGGACTAGCGGGGGGAGATACGCAGTATTTT.

The chain has TRBV14 and TRBJ1-1, with 7 nucleotides matching TRBD1. The junction had 4 bases not matched to a gene; V was cut back by 2 bases and J by 4 bases. Germline V gene data show CDR1 as SGHDN and CDR2 as FVKESK. This CDR3 is built from 14 residues. This CDR3 reads CASSQQGDSTEAFF. The CDR3 DNA reads TGTGCCAGCAGCCAACAGGGGGATTCCACTGAAGCTTTCTTT.

This chain connects TRBV7-8 to TRBJ1-6; perhaps TRBD1 as D (5 bases). This CDR3 has 15 residues. Trimming stripped 1 base from V and 9 bases from J, with 13 bases between. The V gene's germline CDR1 is SGHVS and CDR2 FQNEAQ. CDR3: CASSLGVGEGSPLHF. CDR3 DNA: TGTGCCAGCAGCTTAGGTGTAGGGGAGGGTTCACCCCTCCACTTT. Using reference TRBV7-8 and TRBJ1-6 for the parts outside the CDR3, the full variable domain is GAGVSQSPRYKVAKRGQDVALRCDPISGHVSLFWYQQALGQGPEFLTYFQNEAQLDKSGLPSDRFFAERPEGSVSTLKIQRTQQEDSAVYLCASSLGVGEGSPLHFGNGTRLTVT.

V is TRBV28 and J is TRBJ1-5; 7 bases line up with TRBD1. Germline V gene lookup returns CDR1 MDHEN and CDR2 SYDVKM. J lost 4 bases, V lost 3 bases, and 9 bases had no gene match. The CDR3 covers 16 residues. CDR3 sequence: CASSFLRQGGNQPQHF. CDR3 DNA sequence: TGTGCCAGCAGTTTCTTGCGACAGGGAGGAAATCAGCCCCAGCATTTT. Based on the CDR3 plus reference TRBV28 and TRBJ1-5, the full variable domain is DVKVTQSSRYLVKRTGEKVFLECVQDMDHENMFWYRQDPGLGLRLIYFSYDVKMKEKGDIPEGYSVSREKKERFSLILESASTNQTSMYLCASSFLRQGGNQPQHFGDGTRLSIL.

The chain carries TRBV5-1 and TRBJ2-5; D might be TRBD1 (5 bases). CDR1 is SGHRS, CDR2 YFSETQ, per germline. The CDR3 covers 16 residues. V lost 0 bases and J 5 bases, leaving 17 bases between the germline ends. CDR3 amino acids: CASSLALQGMLETQYF. In DNA, the CDR3 is TGCGCCAGCAGCTTGGCCTTGCAGGGTATGTTGGAGACCCAGTACTTC.

The chain uses TRBV3-1 (or the pseudogene TRBV3-2) and TRBJ2-6; D is undetermined. Germline V CDR1 and CDR2: LGHDT, YNNKEL (reference sequence). The CDR3 contains 17 residues. Trimming cost V 4 bases and J 0 bases, with 13 bases left between them. DNA for the CDR3: TGTGCCAGCAGCCCGCAGGCCAGCTTCTCTGGGGCCAACGTCCTGACTTTC. Residues: CASSPQASFSGANVLTF.

This sequence joins TRBV5-1 and TRBJ1-5, with 7 nucleotides matching TRBD1. Germline loops: CDR1 SGHRS, CDR2 YFSETQ. The CDR3 spans 14 residues. V dropped 2 bases and J dropped 2; count of bases not matched to a gene: 1. The CDR3, as DNA: TGCGCCAGCAGCTTCCAGGGGGGCAATCAGCCCCAGCATTTT. Its protein product is CASSFQGGNQPQHF.

This chain connects TRBV6-6 to TRBJ2-7, with 7 bases identical to TRBD1. This CDR3 is built from 14 residues. V shed 2 bases and J 7 bases; nucleotides not matched to a gene: 8. CDR1 MNHNY and CDR2 SVGAGI come from the germline V gene (reference sequence). In DNA form, the CDR3 reads TGTGCCAGCAGTTACAACAGGGGAAGTGGGGAGCAGTACTTC. This translates into CASSYNRGSGEQYF.

The chain links TRBV30 to TRBJ1-1; D is ambiguous. This CDR3 region has 14 residues. The V end was cut by 2 bases, the J end by 4 bases, with 14 bases between. Germline lookup yields CDR1 GTSNPN and CDR2 SVGIG (reference sequence). As DNA, the CDR3 is TGTGCCTGGAGTCCTAACCGGTCGGGCACTGAAGCTTTCTTT. Its translation: CAWSPNRSGTEAFF.

This sequence joins TRBV27 and TRBJ2-7, with TRBD1 identical over 9 bases. CDR1 is MNHEY, CDR2 SMNVEV, per germline (reference sequence). This CDR3 is 14 amino acids long. V gave up 5 bases and J gave up 6 bases; unmatched junction bases: 8. In DNA, the CDR3 is TGTGCCAGCAGTGAGGGGGACAGGGTCTTCGAGCAGTACTTC. This encodes CASSEGDRVFEQYF.

The chain has TRBV12-3 or TRBV12-4 and TRBJ1-2; D ambiguous. V dropped 4 bases and J dropped 7 bases, with 7 bases sitting between them. The CDR3 is made up of 11 amino acids. The CDR3 is CASSSGSGYTF. The CDR3 nucleotides are TGTGCCAGCAGTTCGGGGAGTGGCTACACCTTC.

The rearrangement uses TRBV7-2 and TRBJ2-7; TRBD1 is a possible D gene (6 bases). CDR3 size: 13 residues. Germline lookup yields CDR1 SGHTA and CDR2 FQGNSA. Trimming took 5 bases from V and 3 from J, leaving 11 bases between them. CDR3 DNA sequence: TGTGCCAGCAGCAGGACAGACTTCTACGAGCAGTACTTC. Residues: CASSRTDFYEQYF.

The chain joins TRBV19 to TRBJ1-5; D possibly corresponds to TRBD1 (5 bases). Trimming removed 5 bases from V and 2 bases from J, with 13 bases in between. Germline CDR1 and CDR2: LNHDA and SQIVND (reference sequence). CDR3 length: 15 residues. CDR3 bases: TGTGCCAGTAGTTCTAGGGTAGGGGGCAATCAGCCCCAGCATTTT. This gives the protein CASSSRVGGNQPQHF.

J is TRBJ2-3 and V is TRBV4-1, with TRBD1 as a possible D gene (6 bases). Germline-derived CDR1 and CDR2 are MGHRA and YSYEKL. This CDR3 spans 18 amino acids. Trimming stripped 0 bases from V and 0 bases from J, with 16 bases between. The chain's CDR3 is CASSQDSPQGPSTDTQYF. The CDR3 bases are TGCGCCAGCAGCCAAGATTCCCCGCAGGGGCCTAGCACAGATACGCAGTATTTT.

The V call is TRBV2, the J call TRBJ2-7, with 7 nucleotides matching TRBD1. The germline gives CDR1 SNHLY, CDR2 FYNNEI. Trimming at V came to 6 bases and at J to 2 bases, leaving 10 bases not matched to a gene. The CDR3 consists of 15 residues. DNA of the CDR3: TGTGCCAGCAGGCGAGGGGACAGACAGACCTACGAGCAGTACTTC. This gives the protein CASRRGDRQTYEQYF.

This sequence joins TRBV5-6 and TRBJ2-7; 9 bases fit TRBD1. The CDR3 totals 14 residues. Per the germline V gene, CDR1 is SGHDT and CDR2 is YYEEEE. V gave up 5 bases and J gave up 3 bases; unmatched junction bases: 6. This CDR3 is CASSFRDRDYEQYF. For the CDR3, the DNA is TGTGCCAGCAGTTTCCGGGACAGGGACTACGAGCAGTACTTC.

The chain is built from TRBV27 and TRBJ2-1, with TRBD2 matching over 9 bases. The CDR3 has 15 residues. Germline lookup yields CDR1 MNHEY and CDR2 SMNVEV (reference sequence). V was clipped by 5 bases and J by 4 bases; unmatched bases: 6. The CDR3 is CASSPERGEYNEQFF. DNA for the CDR3: TGTGCCAGCAGTCCGGAGCGGGGGGAATACAATGAGCAGTTCTTC.

CDR3 nucleotide sequence: TGTGCCAGCAACCTTAGACTAGCGGCCCCCTACGAGCAGTACTTC. Protein sequence: CASNLRLAAPYEQYF. This sequence joins TRBV3-1 (or the pseudogene TRBV3-2) and TRBJ2-7, with TRBD2 identical over 9 bases. V was pared by 7 bases and J by 2 bases, with 9 bases of the junction left unmatched. Germline loops: CDR1 LGHDT, CDR2 YNNKEL (reference sequence). The CDR3 is 15 residues long.

This clone was detected once. The rearrangement joins TRBV10-3 to TRBJ2-3; 7 bases fit TRBD2. V lost 7 bases and J lost 6; bases outside the gene matches: 7. This CDR3 is built from 13 residues. Per the germline V gene, CDR1 is ENHRY and CDR2 is SYGVKD. CDR3 sequence reads: CAIKAGTVDTQYF. In DNA, the CDR3 is TGTGCCATCAAAGCGGGAACAGTGGATACGCAGTATTTT.

The rearrangement links TRBV18 to TRBJ1-2, with a possible D match to TRBD1 (6 bases). This CDR3 comprises 15 residues. Germline V CDR1 and CDR2: KGHSH, LQKENI. The ends were cut back, 2 bases at V and 7 bases at J, with 17 bases in the middle. For the CDR3, the DNA is TGTGCCAGCTCACCAGATGTCAGGGGTGAGGGTGGCTACACCTTC. Translated, it gives CASSPDVRGEGGYTF.

The chain links TRBV9 to TRBJ2-1; 9 nucleotides match TRBD2. Germline-derived CDR1 and CDR2 are SGDLS and YYNGEE. The CDR3 sequence is 17 residues long. The J segment lost 3 bases and the V segment lost 0 bases, leaving 7 bases of the junction unmatched. The CDR3 DNA sequence: TGTGCCAGCAGCGTAGCATATAGCGGGGGCTTCTACAATGAGCAGTTCTTC. Its protein is CASSVAYSGGFYNEQFF. Variable domain in full (rest from reference TRBV9 and TRBJ2-1): DSGVTQTPKHLITATGQRVTLRCSPRSGDLSVYWYQQSLDQGLQFLIQYYNGEERAKGNILERFSAQQFPDLHSELNLSSLELGDSALYFCASSVAYSGGFYNEQFFGPGTRLTVL.

The chain couples TRBV5-1 to TRBJ2-2; 8 nucleotides agree with TRBD1. The CDR3 length is 15 residues. Germline CDR1 SGHRS, CDR2 YFSETQ. V lost 0 bases, J lost 5 bases, and 3 bases stayed unmatched. CDR3 nucleotides: TGCGCCAGCAGCTTGGCCGGGACAGGAACCGGGGAGCTGTTTTTT. Translation: CASSLAGTGTGELFF.

This chain links TRBV2 with TRBJ2-1; 11 bases match TRBD2. V shed 8 bases and J 4 bases; nucleotides not matched to a gene: 4. The germline gives CDR1 SNHLY, CDR2 FYNNEI. The CDR3 is 14 residues long. CDR3 DNA: TGTGCCAGCGGTCCTAGCGGGGGGTACAATGAGCAGTTCTTC. Translation gives CASGPSGGYNEQFF. The full variable domain, in which reference TRBV2 and TRBJ2-1 provide the parts outside the CDR3, is EPEVTQTPSHQVTQMGQEVILRCVPISNHLYFYWYRQILGQKVEFLVSFYNNEISEKSEIFDDQFSVERPDGSNFTLKIRSTKLEDSAMYFCASGPSGGYNEQFFGPGTRLTVL.

This sequence joins TRBV7-6 and TRBJ2-3, with 14 nucleotides matching TRBD2. The germline CDR1 and CDR2 sequences are SGHVS and FNYEAQ. Losses at the gene ends were 5 bases for V and 2 bases for J; bases not matched to a gene: 6. The CDR3 sequence is 17 residues long. The CDR3 nucleotides are TGTGCCAGCAGCCCGGGGACTAGCGGGGGCCCCACAGATACGCAGTATTTT. As protein: CASSPGTSGGPTDTQYF. Complete variable domain (other parts from reference TRBV7-6 and TRBJ2-3): GAGVSQSPRYKVTKRGQDVALRCDPISGHVSLYWYRQALGQGPEFLTYFNYEAQQDKSGLPNDRFSAERPEGSISTLTIQRTEQRDSAMYRCASSPGTSGGPTDTQYFGPGTRLTVL.

DNA for the CDR3: TGTGCCAGCAGCAAAGCGGGGGGCCCTTACAATGAGCAGTTCTTC. Its translation is CASSKAGGPYNEQFF. The genes are TRBV6-2 or TRBV6-3 and TRBJ2-1; 9 bases fit TRBD2. Germline CDR1 and CDR2: MNHEY and SVGEGT. CDR3 length equals 15 residues. The ends lost 6 bases at V and 4 bases at J; junction bases unmatched: 7.

This clone was seen only once. The J gene is TRBJ2-1, the V gene TRBV18; a weak D match, TRBD2 (6 bases). This CDR3 contains 15 residues. V lost 3 bases, J lost 0 bases, and 9 bases lay in between. The germline V gene has CDR1 KGHSH and CDR2 LQKENI. The CDR3, as DNA: TGTGCCAGCTCACCGGCGGGGAGCTCCTACAATGAGCAGTTCTTC. It encodes CASSPAGSSYNEQFF.